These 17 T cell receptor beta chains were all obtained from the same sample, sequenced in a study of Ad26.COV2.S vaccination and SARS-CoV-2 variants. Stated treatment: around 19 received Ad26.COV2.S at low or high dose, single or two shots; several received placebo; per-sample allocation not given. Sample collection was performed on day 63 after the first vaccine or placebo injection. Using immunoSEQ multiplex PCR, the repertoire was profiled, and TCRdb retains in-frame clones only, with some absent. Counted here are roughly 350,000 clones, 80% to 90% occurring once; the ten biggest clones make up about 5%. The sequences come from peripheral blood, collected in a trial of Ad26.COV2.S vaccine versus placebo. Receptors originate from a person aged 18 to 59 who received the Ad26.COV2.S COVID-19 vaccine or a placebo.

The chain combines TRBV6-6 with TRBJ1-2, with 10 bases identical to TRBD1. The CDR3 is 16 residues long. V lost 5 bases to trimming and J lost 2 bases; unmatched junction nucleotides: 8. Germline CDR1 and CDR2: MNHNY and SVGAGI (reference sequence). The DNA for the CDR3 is TGTGCCAGCAGTAGGGGACAGGGGAACGGCAACTATGGCTACACCTTC. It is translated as CASSRGQGNGNYGYTF.

CDR3 nucleotides: TGTGCCAGTAGTTCCGGACCCGGAAGGGGCTACACCTTC. This gives the protein CASSSGPGRGYTF. The V and J genes are TRBV19 and TRBJ1-2, with no clear D. Germline assignment: CDR1 LNHDA and CDR2 SQIVND (reference sequence). The V gene lost 5 bases and the J gene lost 8 bases, with 15 bases spanning the gap. The CDR3 has 13 residues.

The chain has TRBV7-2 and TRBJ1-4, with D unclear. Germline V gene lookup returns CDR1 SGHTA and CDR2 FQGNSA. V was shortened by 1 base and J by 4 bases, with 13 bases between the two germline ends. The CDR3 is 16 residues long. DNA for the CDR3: TGTGCCAGCAGCTTAGTTCACGCCCGGGGTAATGAAAAACTGTTTTTT. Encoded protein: CASSLVHARGNEKLFF.

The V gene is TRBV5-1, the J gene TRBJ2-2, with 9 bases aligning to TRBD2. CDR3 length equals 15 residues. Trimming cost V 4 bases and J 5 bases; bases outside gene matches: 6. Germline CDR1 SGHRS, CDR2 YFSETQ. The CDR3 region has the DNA TGCGCCAGCAGCCCTCGACTAGCGGAAACCGGGGAGCTGTTTTTT. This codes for CASSPRLAETGELFF.

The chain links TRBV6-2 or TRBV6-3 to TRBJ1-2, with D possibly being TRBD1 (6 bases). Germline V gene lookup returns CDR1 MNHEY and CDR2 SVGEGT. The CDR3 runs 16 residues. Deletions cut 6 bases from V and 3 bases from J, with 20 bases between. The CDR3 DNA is TGTGCCAGCAGCCCCCGCAGGGGCCGAAGGGACTATGGCTACACCTTC. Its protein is CASSPRRGRRDYGYTF.

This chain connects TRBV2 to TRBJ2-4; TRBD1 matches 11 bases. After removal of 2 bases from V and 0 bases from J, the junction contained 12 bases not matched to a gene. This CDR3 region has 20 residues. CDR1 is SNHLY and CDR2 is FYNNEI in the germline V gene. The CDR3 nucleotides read TGTGCCAGCAGTGAAAAGTGGACAGGGGGCACCGCTATAGCCAAAAACATTCAGTACTTC. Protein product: CASSEKWTGGTAIAKNIQYF.

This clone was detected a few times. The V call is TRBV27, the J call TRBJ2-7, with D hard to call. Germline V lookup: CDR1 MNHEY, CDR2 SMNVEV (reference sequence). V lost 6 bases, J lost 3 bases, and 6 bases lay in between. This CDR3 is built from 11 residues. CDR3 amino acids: CASRHNYEQYF. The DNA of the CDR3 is TGTGCCAGCAGACATAACTACGAGCAGTACTTC.

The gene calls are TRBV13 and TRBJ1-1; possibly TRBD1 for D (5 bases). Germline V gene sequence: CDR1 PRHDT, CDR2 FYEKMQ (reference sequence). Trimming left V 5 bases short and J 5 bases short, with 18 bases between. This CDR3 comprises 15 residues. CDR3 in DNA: TGTGCCAGCAGCCCCCCCCGACCGGGGGATACTGAAGCTTTCTTT. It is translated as CASSPPRPGDTEAFF.

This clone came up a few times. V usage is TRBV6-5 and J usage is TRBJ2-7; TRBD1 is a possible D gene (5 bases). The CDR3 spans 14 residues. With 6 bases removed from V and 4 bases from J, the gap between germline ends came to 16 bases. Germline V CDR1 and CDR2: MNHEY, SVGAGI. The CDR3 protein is CASSIHQGLYEQYF. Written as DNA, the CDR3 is TGTGCCAGCAGCATACACCAGGGTTTGTACGAGCAGTACTTC.

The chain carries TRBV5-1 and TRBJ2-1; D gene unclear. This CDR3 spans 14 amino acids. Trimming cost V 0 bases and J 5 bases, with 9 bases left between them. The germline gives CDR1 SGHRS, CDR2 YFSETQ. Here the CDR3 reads CASSLASEHNEQFF. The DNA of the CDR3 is TGCGCCAGCAGCTTGGCATCAGAGCACAATGAGCAGTTCTTC.

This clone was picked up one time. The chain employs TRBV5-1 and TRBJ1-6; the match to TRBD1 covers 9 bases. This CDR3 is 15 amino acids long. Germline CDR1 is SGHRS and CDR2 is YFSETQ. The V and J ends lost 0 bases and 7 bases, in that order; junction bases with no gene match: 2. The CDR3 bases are TGCGCCAGCAGCTTGGGGACAGGGGTGAATTCACCCCTCCACTTT. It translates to CASSLGTGVNSPLHF.

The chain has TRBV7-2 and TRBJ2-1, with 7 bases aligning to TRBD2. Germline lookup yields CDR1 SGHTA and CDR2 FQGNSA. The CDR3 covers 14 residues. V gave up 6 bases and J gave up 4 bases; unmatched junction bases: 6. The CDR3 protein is CASSRASGYNEQFF. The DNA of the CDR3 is TGTGCCAGCAGTAGGGCTAGCGGATACAATGAGCAGTTCTTC.

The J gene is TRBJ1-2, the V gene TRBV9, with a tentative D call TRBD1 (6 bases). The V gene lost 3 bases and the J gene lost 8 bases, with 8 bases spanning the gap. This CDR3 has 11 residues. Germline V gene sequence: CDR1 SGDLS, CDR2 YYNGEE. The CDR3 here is CASSAQGGYTF. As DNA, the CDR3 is TGTGCCAGCAGCGCCCAGGGGGGCTACACCTTC.

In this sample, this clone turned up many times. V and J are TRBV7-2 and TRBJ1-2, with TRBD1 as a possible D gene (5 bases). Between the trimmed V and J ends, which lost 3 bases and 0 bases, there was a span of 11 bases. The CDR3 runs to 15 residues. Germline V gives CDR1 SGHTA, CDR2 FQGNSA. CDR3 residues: CASSFFAGPNYGYTF. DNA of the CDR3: TGTGCCAGCAGCTTTTTTGCGGGGCCTAACTATGGCTACACCTTC. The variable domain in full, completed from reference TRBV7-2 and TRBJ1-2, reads GAGVSQSPSNKVTEKGKDVELRCDPISGHTALYWYRQSLGQGLEFLIYFQGNSAPDKSGLPSDRFSAERTGGSVSTLTIQRTQQEDSAVYLCASSFFAGPNYGYTFGSGTRLTVV.

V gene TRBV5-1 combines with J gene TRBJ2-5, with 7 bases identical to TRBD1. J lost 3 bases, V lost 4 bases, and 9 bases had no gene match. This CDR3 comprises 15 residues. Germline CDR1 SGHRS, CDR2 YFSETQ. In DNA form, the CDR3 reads TGCGCCAGCAGCCTCTCCGGACAGGTGGAAGAGACCCAGTACTTC. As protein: CASSLSGQVEETQYF.

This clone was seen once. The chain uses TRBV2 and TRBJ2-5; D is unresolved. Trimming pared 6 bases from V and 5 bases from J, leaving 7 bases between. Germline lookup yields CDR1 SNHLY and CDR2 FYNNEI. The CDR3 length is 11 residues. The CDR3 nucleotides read TGTGCCAGCAGGGTCCAGGAGACCCAGTACTTC. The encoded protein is CASRVQETQYF.

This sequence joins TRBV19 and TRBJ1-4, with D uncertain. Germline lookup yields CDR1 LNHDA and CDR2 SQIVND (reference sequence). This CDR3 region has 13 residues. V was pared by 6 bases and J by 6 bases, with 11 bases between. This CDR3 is CASRSPGDEKLFF. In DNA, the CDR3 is TGTGCCAGTAGATCACCGGGAGATGAAAAACTGTTTTTT. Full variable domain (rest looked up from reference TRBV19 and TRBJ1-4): DGGITQSPKYLFRKEGQNVTLSCEQNLNHDAMYWYRQDPGQGLRLIYYSQIVNDFQKGDIAEGYSVSREKKESFPLTVTSAQKNPTAFYLCASRSPGDEKLFFGSGTQLSVL.